Given below is one T cell receptor beta chain in context. Antigen specificity is unknown. These data belong to a study of cytotoxic CD8 clonotypes in ibrutinib-treated CLL. Across the study: The patient breakdown showed around 10 relapsed/refractory and some 14 treatment-naive cases, with approximately 18 IGHV unmutated.

The CDR3 contains 12 residues. CDR1 SGHRS and CDR2 YFSETQ come from the germline V gene. V lost 4 bases and J 4 bases, leaving 9 bases between the germline ends. The sequencing depth, 1 in 200,000 to 1 in 1 million T cells, was the target. Sequencing was performed with immunoSEQ multiplex PCR; in TCRdb, only in-frame clones are kept and a portion is missing. Of tens of thousands of clones listed, 54% are singletons. General study points: Clonality (at baseline) was higher than in age-matched healthy donors and tracked circulating CD8+ T-cell counts. Sustained-remission patients were sampled at one set of times and progressing patients at different ones.

The V and J genes are TRBV5-1 and TRBJ2-7; perhaps TRBD1 as D (6 bases). The origin of this receptor is a human donor with chronic lymphocytic leukemia. The starting material was PBMCs, obtained at disease progression, from a patient treated with ibrutinib. The CDR3 region is CASSVQGYEQYF. The CDR3 DNA reads TGCGCCAGCAGCGTACAGGGATACGAGCAGTACTTC.